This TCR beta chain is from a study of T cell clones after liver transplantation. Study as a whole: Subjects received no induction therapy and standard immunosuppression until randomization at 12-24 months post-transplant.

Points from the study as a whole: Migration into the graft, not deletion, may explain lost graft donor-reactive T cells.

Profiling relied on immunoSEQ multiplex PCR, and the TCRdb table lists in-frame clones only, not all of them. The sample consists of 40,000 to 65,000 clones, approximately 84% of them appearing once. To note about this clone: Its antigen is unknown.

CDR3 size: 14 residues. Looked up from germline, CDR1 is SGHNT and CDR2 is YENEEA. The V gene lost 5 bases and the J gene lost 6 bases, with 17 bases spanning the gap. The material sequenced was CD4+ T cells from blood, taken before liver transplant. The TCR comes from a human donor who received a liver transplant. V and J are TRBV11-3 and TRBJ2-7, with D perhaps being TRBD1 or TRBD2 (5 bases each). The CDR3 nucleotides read TGTGCCAGCAGCATCCGGACACCCGAGGGCGAGCAGTACTTC. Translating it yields CASSIRTPEGEQYF.